Below, 3 T cell receptor beta chains from the same sample are listed, as sequenced in a study of blood T cell repertoires in COVID-19. The protocol was immunoSEQ multiplex PCR, while the TCRdb copy is restricted to in-frame clones and leaves out a portion. The profile shows about 250,000 clones, 75% to 90% of them singletons. Sample: peripheral blood. The receptor set was obtained from a woman in her twenties or thirties with active or convalescent COVID-19.

This chain joins TRBV4-1 and TRBJ2-3, with D unresolved. CDR1 and CDR2 from the germline V gene are MGHRA and YSYEKL. The V end was cut by 0 bases, the J end by 1 base, with 11 bases between. CDR3 size: 16 residues. The CDR3 nucleotides read TGCGCCAGCAGCCAAGAGAGAAGATTTGGCACAGATACGCAGTATTTT. Protein: CASSQERRFGTDTQYF.

The chain is built from TRBV7-2 and TRBJ1-2, with TRBD1 identical over 7 bases. The CDR3 sequence is 13 residues long. The germline V gene has CDR1 SGHTA and CDR2 FQGNSA. V shed 5 bases, J shed 3 bases, and the junction held 3 bases outside the gene matches. CDR3 loop: CASSPQGDYGYTF. The CDR3 DNA reads TGTGCCAGCAGCCCCCAGGGGGACTATGGCTACACCTTC. The full variable domain, completed using reference TRBV7-2 and TRBJ1-2, is GAGVSQSPSNKVTEKGKDVELRCDPISGHTALYWYRQSLGQGLEFLIYFQGNSAPDKSGLPSDRFSAERTGGSVSTLTIQRTQQEDSAVYLCASSPQGDYGYTFGSGTRLTVV.

The rearrangement links TRBV7-8 to TRBJ2-7; D might be TRBD2 (7 bases). The CDR3 totals 12 residues. V shed 11 bases and J shed 5 bases, with 16 bases lying between them. Germline-derived CDR1 and CDR2 are SGHVS and FQNEAQ. The DNA for the CDR3 is TGTGCCGGAGGGGGGGGAGGTCACGAGCAGTACTTC. This codes for CAGGGGGHEQYF.